These T cell receptor beta chains were read from a single sample in a study of identical twins. TCRdb processed the 5' RACE reads anew with MiXCR; each CDR3 protein has one entry. The table has approximately 1.8 million distinct CDR3 sequences, about 30% seen once. The sample comprised cord blood. The receptors stem from a newborn girl in good health. Both conserved end residues are part of each CDR3. A D gene is named only where the DNA matches it firmly. Part of the rows lack a size; the others show once, few, many or a class for expanded clones.

j_gene: TRBJ2-2; v_gene: TRBV5-4; abundance: .; d_gene: .; CDR3aa: CASSLTGSYTGELFF; CDR3nt: TGTGCCAGCAGCTTAACAGGGTCCTACACCGGGGAGCTGTTTTTT
j_gene: TRBJ1-6; v_gene: TRBV7-2; abundance: .; d_gene: .; CDR3aa: CASSRQRHSYNSPLHF; CDR3nt: TGTGCCAGCAGCCGACAAAGGCACTCCTATAATTCACCCCTCCACTTT
j_gene: TRBJ2-6; v_gene: TRBV15; abundance: few; d_gene: .; CDR3aa: CATSRDPGTSGANVLTF; CDR3nt: TGTGCCACCAGCAGAGATCCAGGGACATCTGGGGCCAACGTCCTGACTTTC
j_gene: TRBJ2-7; v_gene: TRBV4-1; abundance: .; d_gene: .; CDR3aa: CASSQQDGVYEQYF; CDR3nt: TGCGCCAGCAGCCAACAGGACGGGGTTTACGAGCAGTACTTC
j_gene: TRBJ1-2; v_gene: TRBV6-6; abundance: few; d_gene: .; CDR3aa: CASSPPSGEGYTF; CDR3nt: TGTGCCAGCAGTCCGCCTTCGGGGGAAGGCTACACCTTC
j_gene: TRBJ2-5; v_gene: TRBV27; abundance: .; d_gene: .; CDR3aa: CASRHEGQPQETQYF; CDR3nt: TGTGCCAGCCGACATGAAGGACAGCCGCAAGAGACCCAGTACTTC
j_gene: TRBJ1-1; v_gene: TRBV6-6; abundance: .; d_gene: .; CDR3aa: CASSYSRMRTEAFF; CDR3nt: TGTGCCAGCAGTTACTCGAGAATGCGTACTGAAGCTTTCTTT
j_gene: TRBJ2-7; v_gene: TRBV27; abundance: few; d_gene: .; CDR3aa: CASSLRSGGYYEQYF; CDR3nt: TGTGCCAGCAGTTTAAGGTCCGGGGGCTACTACGAGCAGTACTTC
j_gene: TRBJ2-1; v_gene: TRBV12-3/TRBV12-4; abundance: many; d_gene: .; CDR3aa: CASTLSATEQFF; CDR3nt: TGTGCCAGCACTTTGTCCGCGACAGAGCAGTTCTTC
j_gene: TRBJ2-3; v_gene: TRBV5-1; abundance: .; d_gene: TRBD2; CDR3aa: CASNSNPSGGTDTQYF; CDR3nt: TGCGCCAGCAACTCGAATCCTAGCGGTGGCACAGATACGCAGTATTTT
j_gene: TRBJ2-7; v_gene: TRBV21-1; abundance: .; d_gene: .; CDR3aa: CASSPRPGASSYEQYF; CDR3nt: TGTGCCAGCAGCCCGCGTCCCGGGGCCAGCTCCTACGAGCAGTACTTC
j_gene: TRBJ1-5; v_gene: TRBV6-5; abundance: .; d_gene: .; CDR3aa: CASSYSEAGNQPQHF; CDR3nt: TGTGCCAGCAGTTACTCGGAGGCGGGCAATCAGCCCCAGCATTTT
j_gene: TRBJ2-3; v_gene: TRBV5-1; abundance: few; d_gene: TRBD1; CDR3aa: CASSLGQGSYF; CDR3nt: TGCGCCAGCAGCTTGGGACAGGGATCGTATTTT
j_gene: TRBJ2-2; v_gene: TRBV20-1; abundance: few; d_gene: TRBD1; CDR3aa: CSARDRVTGELFF; CDR3nt: TGCAGTGCTAGGGACAGGGTAACCGGGGAGCTGTTTTTT
j_gene: TRBJ2-3; v_gene: TRBV6-1; abundance: few; d_gene: TRBD2; CDR3aa: CAIQRGGHTDTQYF; CDR3nt: TGTGCCATCCAGCGGGGGGGCCACACAGATACGCAGTATTTT
j_gene: TRBJ1-4; v_gene: TRBV29-1; abundance: .; d_gene: .; CDR3aa: CSVEDSGGGDEKLFF; CDR3nt: TGCAGCGTCGAGGACTCTGGGGGGGGCGACGAAAAACTGTTTTTT
j_gene: TRBJ2-4; v_gene: TRBV5-1; abundance: few; d_gene: .; CDR3aa: CASSSTEAAIQYF; CDR3nt: TGCGCCAGCAGCTCGACAGAGGCGGCCATTCAGTACTTC
j_gene: TRBJ1-2; v_gene: TRBV4-2; abundance: .; d_gene: TRBD1; CDR3aa: CASSQDRQGAGGYTF; CDR3nt: TGTGCCAGCAGCCAAGATCGGCAGGGGGCAGGTGGCTACACCTTC
j_gene: TRBJ2-1; v_gene: TRBV29-1; abundance: .; d_gene: .; CDR3aa: CSVEDGGTPNNEQFF; CDR3nt: TGCAGCGTTGAAGATGGGGGGACCCCCAACAATGAGCAGTTCTTC
j_gene: TRBJ2-7; v_gene: TRBV6-6; abundance: few; d_gene: .; CDR3aa: CASCYSNAGKSYEQYF; CDR3nt: TGTGCCAGCTGTTACTCGAACGCTGGCAAATCCTACGAGCAGTACTTC
j_gene: TRBJ2-1; v_gene: TRBV7-9; abundance: .; d_gene: TRBD2; CDR3aa: CASSLRTSGGSSYNEQFF; CDR3nt: TGTGCCAGCAGCTTAAGGACTAGCGGGGGTAGCTCCTACAATGAGCAGTTCTTC
j_gene: TRBJ1-6; v_gene: TRBV5-1; abundance: few; d_gene: .; CDR3aa: CASSPDPGNSPLHF; CDR3nt: TGCGCCAGCAGCCCGGACCCCGGGAATTCACCCCTCCACTTT
j_gene: TRBJ2-1; v_gene: TRBV13; abundance: .; d_gene: TRBD2; CDR3aa: CASNPSPLAGVNEQFF; CDR3nt: TGTGCCAGCAACCCCTCCCCCCTAGCGGGGGTCAATGAGCAGTTCTTC
j_gene: TRBJ2-3; v_gene: TRBV4-1; abundance: .; d_gene: .; CDR3aa: CASSQGAGDTQYF; CDR3nt: TGCGCCAGCAGCCAAGGGGCTGGAGATACGCAGTATTTT